This paragraph covers one T cell receptor (beta chain) sequence. Sequence at one end of the junction differs from germline and may be a read error. This sample is part of a study of PD-L1 blockade in urothelial cancer. About the research overall: Atezolizumab, begun by patients around 2014, was given at 1,200 mg intravenously every 3 weeks. At 3 weeks after treatment start (second dose) and again at 6 weeks, blood was analyzed.

The data were produced by immunoSEQ multiplex PCR, yet TCRdb's version contains in-frame clones alone and is incomplete. Counted here are approximately 100,000 clones, around 90% occurring once; the ten biggest clones make up 0.85% to 1%. Patients' urothelial carcinoma was locally advanced or metastatic. Germline lookup yields CDR1 LNHDA and CDR2 SQIVND (reference sequence). The CDR3 runs to 13 residues. The sequence derives from an elderly woman with urothelial cancer. The rearrangement links TRBV19 to TRBJ2-1; 10 nucleotides line up with TRBD2. This specimen consisted of PBMCs, obtained around atezolizumab (anti-PD-L1) treatment. As DNA, the CDR3 is TGTGCCAGTAGGATAGCGGGAGGTAATGAGCAGTTCTTC. Protein sequence: CASRIAGGNEQFF.